These 7 T cell receptor beta chains were sequenced from one sample in a study of radiotherapy plus CTLA-4 blockade in lung cancer. Method: immunoSEQ multiplex PCR; TCRdb's copy keeps in-frame clones and lacks some. Of about 97,000 clones in the sample, 60% to 75% were seen once. Sequences were derived from peripheral blood, sampled from a patient treated with radiotherapy plus ipilimumab. The source is a human donor with non-small cell lung cancer who had a partial response to radiotherapy plus ipilimumab. Some clones in this sample may be carry-over from other donors' samples.

The chain employs TRBV19 and TRBJ2-1, with 9 bases aligning to TRBD2. Germline-derived CDR1 and CDR2 are LNHDA and SQIVND (reference sequence). CDR3 length equals 16 residues. Losses at the gene ends were 7 bases for V and 1 base for J; bases not matched to a gene: 8. Here the CDR3 reads CASKAGTSSSYNEQFF. The CDR3 DNA sequence: TGTGCCAGTAAGGCGGGGACTAGCAGTTCCTACAATGAGCAGTTCTTC.

The chain joins TRBV28 to TRBJ2-3; D call uncertain. The germline gives CDR1 MDHEN, CDR2 SYDVKM. Trimming cost V 3 bases and J 0 bases, with 7 bases left between them. This CDR3 has 14 amino acids. CDR3 nucleotide sequence: TGTGCCAGCAGTTTGAGTCCAAGCACAGATACGCAGTATTTT. Translation: CASSLSPSTDTQYF.

The chain recombines TRBV4-1 with TRBJ1-4; D uncertain. V dropped 1 base and J dropped 7 bases, with 4 bases sitting between them. CDR1 is MGHRA, CDR2 YSYEKL, per germline. The CDR3 loop spans 12 amino acids. CDR3 in amino acids: CASSQVLEKLFF. In DNA form, the CDR3 reads TGCGCCAGCAGCCAAGTACTTGAAAAACTGTTTTTT.

The V call is TRBV5-1, the J call TRBJ2-7; tentatively, D is TRBD1 (6 bases). Germline V lookup: CDR1 SGHRS, CDR2 YFSETQ. This CDR3 has 15 amino acids. V lost 0 bases to trimming and J lost 2 bases, with 12 bases between them. Here the CDR3 reads CASSLGTAFTYEQYF. The CDR3 DNA is TGCGCCAGCAGCTTGGGGACAGCGTTTACCTACGAGCAGTACTTC.

The table lists this clone with a count of one. The chain uses TRBV2 and TRBJ2-5; the D is unclear. Germline CDR1 reads SNHLY; CDR2 reads FYNNEI. CDR3 length: 13 residues. V was pared by 4 bases and J by 5 bases, with 11 bases between. CDR3 sequence (DNA): TGTGCCAGCAGTGTGATCGGAGTGGAGACCCAGTACTTC. Amino acid sequence: CASSVIGVETQYF.

In DNA form, the CDR3 reads TGTGCCAGCAGCCGACTAGAAGGGAATGAGCAGTTCTTC. As protein: CASSRLEGNEQFF. The rearrangement links TRBV6-5 to TRBJ2-1; TRBD2 might be the D (6 bases). This CDR3 has 13 amino acids. Trimming stripped 6 bases from V and 7 bases from J, with 13 bases between. Germline lookup yields CDR1 MNHEY and CDR2 SVGAGI.

This sequence joins TRBV28 and TRBJ2-3; tentative D call: TRBD2 (6 bases). With 3 bases removed from V and 0 bases from J, the gap between germline ends came to 13 bases. This CDR3 comprises 16 residues. Germline CDR1 and CDR2: MDHEN and SYDVKM. The CDR3 DNA reads TGTGCCAGCAGTTTGGCTAGCGTATTAAGCACAGATACGCAGTATTTT. This translates into CASSLASVLSTDTQYF.